This T cell receptor beta chain was sequenced during a study of OX40 agonist ivuxolimab in advanced cancers. Background on the study: Ivuxolimab, which is an agonistic anti-OX40 (CD134) antibody, was administered to the patients. Anti-PD-1, anti-PD-L1 or anti-CTLA-4 therapy given earlier was allowed, and roughly 40% had some.

Regarding the study as a whole: Antigen specificity of clonally expanded peripheral T cells was not established. The study observed clonal expansion of CD4+ and CD8+ blood T cells by week 6 at 0.1 to 3.0 mg/kg.

The repertoire was sequenced with immunoSEQ multiplex PCR; TCRdb's copy has only in-frame clones and lacks some. The sample has about 46,000 clones; roughly 90% are singletons. On this clone: What it recognizes is unknown.

V was pared by 7 bases and J by 2 bases, with 17 bases between. Per germline, CDR1 SGHTA and CDR2 FQGTGA. This CDR3 contains 15 residues. Sequenced material: CD4+ or CD8+ T cells sorted from blood, taken in a trial of the OX40 agonist ivuxolimab. This chain links TRBV7-3 with TRBJ1-2, with unresolved D. This sequence was found in an adult with an advanced solid tumor such as melanoma, head and neck, liver or kidney cancer. As DNA, the CDR3 is TGTGCCAGCACTCTAAGGCCGGGAGCGAACTATGGCTACACCTTC. Encoded protein: CASTLRPGANYGYTF.